This T cell receptor (beta chain) was retrieved from a study of T cells in Graves' hyperthyroidism and ophthalmopathy. Patients were excluded because of uncontrolled infection, other autoimmune disease, pregnancy or lactation. The table lists this clonotype with a few counts. What it binds is unknown. Researchers took RNA transcripts and amplified the TCR beta CDR3 regions from them. The study used the HTBI primer set for a first-round RT-PCR of the TCR CDR3. TCRdb redid the calling of the multiplex PCR reads with MiXCR, one entry per CDR3 protein. The data contain more than 650,000 distinct CDR3 sequences, 14% of them singletons. The CDR3 runs to 13 residues. Germline V gene sequence: CDR1 MNHNS, CDR2 SASEGT. J was trimmed by 6 bases and V by 6 bases; bases with no gene match: 5. Whole-study results and caveats: Progression to ophthalmopathy was predicted a median of approximately 6.4 months early.

J is TRBJ1-2 and V is TRBV6-1; 9 nucleotides match TRBD1. Sequencing input: blood. The sequence derives from a woman in her late teens or twenties with Graves' hyperthyroidism. The CDR3 here is CASRQTGGHGYTF. In DNA form, the CDR3 reads TGTGCCAGCAGGCAGACAGGGGGACATGGCTACACCTTC.